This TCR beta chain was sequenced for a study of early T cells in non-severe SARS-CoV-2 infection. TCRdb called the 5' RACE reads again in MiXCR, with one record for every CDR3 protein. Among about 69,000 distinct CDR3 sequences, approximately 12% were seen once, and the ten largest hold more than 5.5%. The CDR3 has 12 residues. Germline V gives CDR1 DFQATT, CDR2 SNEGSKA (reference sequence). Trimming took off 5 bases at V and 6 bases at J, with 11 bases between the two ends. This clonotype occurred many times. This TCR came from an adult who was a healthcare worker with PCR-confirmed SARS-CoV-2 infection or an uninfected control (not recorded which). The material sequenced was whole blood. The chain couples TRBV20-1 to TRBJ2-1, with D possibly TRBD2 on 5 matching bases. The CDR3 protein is CSAVATINEQFF. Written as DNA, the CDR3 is TGCAGTGCTGTGGCGACTATCAATGAGCAGTTCTTC.